Below, 20 T cell receptor beta chains from the same sample are listed, as sequenced in a study of shared clonotypes between healthy human individuals. Naive-designated CD8 cells lacked CD45RO, were positively enriched for CCR7, and omitted terminally differentiated effector memory CD45RA+ cells. The data were produced by immunoSEQ multiplex PCR, yet TCRdb's version contains in-frame clones alone and is incomplete. The sample carries millions of clones, just under 95% recorded once. Material for sequencing was naive CD8+ T cells sorted from blood. The receptors were sampled from a man aged 18 to 29 in good health.

This clone showed up just once. CDR3 sequence: CASSQDQTYTEAFF. The CDR3 region has the DNA TGTGCCAGCAGCCAAGATCAAACATACACTGAAGCTTTCTTT. The chain links TRBV4-2 to TRBJ1-1, with D uncertain. In germline, CDR1 is LGHNA, CDR2 YNFKEQ. There are 14 residues in the CDR3. Trimming removed 0 bases from V and 3 bases from J, with 8 bases in between.

The chain has TRBV14 and TRBJ1-2; D not resolved. Germline V gives CDR1 SGHDN, CDR2 FVKESK. Deletions cut 4 bases from V and 1 base from J, with 16 bases between. The CDR3 contains 16 residues. CDR3 sequence (DNA): TGTGCCAGCAGCCTAATACTGGACGGGTTTAACTATGGCTACACCTTC. It translates to CASSLILDGFNYGYTF.

The rearrangement uses TRBV7-8 and TRBJ1-4; D is ambiguous. Trimming removed 5 bases at V and 8 bases at J, with 21 bases between. The CDR3 totals 16 residues. The V gene's germline CDR1 is SGHVS and CDR2 FQNEAQ. In DNA form, the CDR3 reads TGTGCCAGCAGCCCCAGACGAGGGCAGGATGAGGAAAAACTGTTTTTT. Residues: CASSPRRGQDEEKLFF. Looking up the rest from reference TRBV7-8 and TRBJ1-4 gives the full variable domain: GAGVSQSPRYKVAKRGQDVALRCDPISGHVSLFWYQQALGQGPEFLTYFQNEAQLDKSGLPSDRFFAERPEGSVSTLKIQRTQQEDSAVYLCASSPRRGQDEEKLFFGSGTQLSVL.

This chain joins TRBV29-1 and TRBJ1-4; the match to TRBD1 covers 8 bases. Germline CDR1 reads SQVTM; CDR2 reads ANQGSEA. This CDR3 is 12 amino acids long. V lost 2 bases to trimming and J lost 11 bases; unmatched junction nucleotides: 4. CDR3 nucleotide sequence: TGCAGCGTTGAACAGGGGGCGGGTAAACTGTTTTTT. Encoded protein: CSVEQGAGKLFF.

This rearrangement joins TRBV21-1 to TRBJ1-1. TRBV21-1 is described as a pseudogene. The CDR3 runs 8 residues. CDR3: CAAQQAFF. The DNA for the CDR3 is TGTGCCGCTCAACAAGCTTTCTTT.

This clone was recorded a few times. The rearrangement uses TRBV4-1 and TRBJ2-5; TRBD1 agrees at 9 bases. Germline V gene lookup returns CDR1 MGHRA and CDR2 YSYEKL. The ends lost 4 bases at V and 5 bases at J; junction bases unmatched: 8. This CDR3 has 15 amino acids. The CDR3 region is CASSPLMDRGETQYF. The CDR3 nucleotides are TGCGCCAGCAGCCCTTTAATGGACAGGGGTGAGACCCAGTACTTC.

V and J are TRBV14 and TRBJ2-1; D remains ambiguous. Trimming shortened V by 1 base and J by 6 bases, and 13 bases separated the two germline ends. This CDR3 spans 15 amino acids. The germline V gene has CDR1 SGHDN and CDR2 FVKESK. The CDR3 protein is CASSQGRVAFNEQFF. In nucleotides, the CDR3 is TGTGCCAGCAGCCAAGGACGGGTCGCGTTCAATGAGCAGTTCTTC. Full variable domain (outside the CDR3, taken from reference TRBV14 and TRBJ2-1): EAGVTQFPSHSVIEKGQTVTLRCDPISGHDNLYWYRRVMGKEIKFLLHFVKESKQDESGMPNNRFLAERTGGTYSTLKVQPAELEDSGVYFCASSQGRVAFNEQFFGPGTRLTVL.

The chain uses TRBV6-5 and TRBJ2-2; no clear D gene. Germline CDR1 and CDR2: MNHEY and SVGAGI. The CDR3 spans 15 residues. V lost 6 bases to trimming and J lost 10 bases, with 21 bases between them. The DNA of the CDR3 is TGTGCCAGCAGCCCCTTTGGGCCGTATGTAGAGGAGCTGTTTTTT. This encodes CASSPFGPYVEELFF.

Details on this clone: This same CDR3 is encoded by further DNA sequences in the sample. The CDR3 nucleotides read TGTGCCAGCAGTTACAGGGAAGGAAATTCACCCCTCCACTTT. This sequence encodes CASSYREGNSPLHF. The genes are TRBV6-5 and TRBJ1-6; no reliable D call. This CDR3 is built from 14 residues. Trimming left V 2 bases short and J 7 bases short, with 9 bases between. Germline CDR1 MNHEY, CDR2 SVGAGI.

This clone was seen a single time. The chain uses TRBV6-1 and TRBJ2-7; D call uncertain. Germline V gives CDR1 MNHNS, CDR2 SASEGT. This CDR3 spans 15 amino acids. Trimming shortened V by 1 base and J by 1 base, and 11 bases separated the two germline ends. CDR3 nucleotide sequence: TGTGCCAGCAGTGAAGATCGCAGCTTATCCTACGAGCAGTACTTC. This gives the protein CASSEDRSLSYEQYF.

The chain has TRBV7-2 and TRBJ2-7, with 9 bases identical to TRBD2. The V gene's germline CDR1 is SGHTA and CDR2 FQGNSA. Trimming removed 5 bases from V and 4 bases from J; junction bases left unmatched: 9. The CDR3 length is 15 residues. The CDR3: CASSLSSTSGYEQYF. The CDR3 coding sequence is TGTGCCAGCAGCCTAAGTTCGACTAGCGGATACGAGCAGTACTTC.

The chain links TRBV4-1 to TRBJ2-3, with TRBD1 identical over 8 bases. Trimming at V came to 2 bases and at J to 0 bases, leaving 4 bases not matched to a gene. Germline CDR1 reads MGHRA; CDR2 reads YSYEKL. CDR3 length: 16 residues. CDR3 region: CASSQRTGGSTDTQYF. The CDR3 DNA sequence: TGCGCCAGCAGCCAACGCACAGGGGGTAGCACAGATACGCAGTATTTT.

This sequence joins TRBV6-5 and TRBJ2-7, with TRBD2 matching over 7 bases. The J segment lost 1 base and the V segment lost 5 bases, leaving 8 bases of the junction unmatched. In germline, CDR1 is MNHEY, CDR2 SVGAGI. The CDR3 has 15 residues. Here the CDR3 DNA reads TGTGCCAGCAGTCTGGGTAGCGGGCCGTCCTACGAGCAGTACTTC. Encoded protein: CASSLGSGPSYEQYF.

The rearrangement uses TRBV19 and TRBJ2-7; TRBD2 might be the D (6 bases). The V end lost 4 bases, the J end lost 3 bases, and 19 bases lay between the germline ends. This CDR3 is 16 amino acids long. Germline V gives CDR1 LNHDA, CDR2 SQIVND (reference sequence). CDR3 region: CASSTGGTFGIYEQYF. The CDR3 nucleotides read TGTGCCAGTAGTACAGGCGGGACTTTTGGGATCTACGAGCAGTACTTC.

On this clone itself: The same CDR3 is also encoded by other DNA sequences in this sample. The chain recombines TRBV4-3 with TRBJ1-4; D gene ambiguous. V shed 0 bases and J shed 0 bases, with 8 bases lying between them. This CDR3 contains 16 residues. CDR1 and CDR2 from the germline V gene are LGHNA and YSLEER. In DNA form, the CDR3 reads TGCGCCAGCAGCCAAGATGGGATTGCAACTAATGAAAAACTGTTTTTT. Protein product: CASSQDGIATNEKLFF.

The V and J genes are TRBV6-1 and TRBJ1-6; D gene ambiguous. The CDR3 runs to 12 residues. From germline, CDR1 is MNHNS and CDR2 SASEGT. V dropped 5 bases and J dropped 10 bases, with 9 bases sitting between them. CDR3 protein: CASSPLGSPLHF. For the CDR3, the DNA is TGTGCCAGCAGTCCCCTTGGGTCACCCCTCCACTTT.

The chain carries TRBV4-3 and TRBJ2-7; perhaps D is TRBD1 or TRBD2 (5 bases each). V shed 1 base and J shed 6 bases, with 25 bases lying between them. The CDR3 is 18 amino acids. The germline gives CDR1 LGHNA, CDR2 YSLEER. CDR3 region: CASSQVRTGVGVGSEQYF. CDR3 nucleotides: TGCGCCAGCAGCCAAGTCCGCACCGGAGTGGGGGTGGGCTCCGAGCAGTACTTC.

Comment on this clone: At the DNA level, this CDR3 is encoded by other sequences in the same sample as well. V and J are TRBV27 and TRBJ2-5; no reliable D call. Looked up from germline, CDR1 is MNHEY and CDR2 is SMNVEV (reference sequence). CDR3 length: 12 residues. Between the trimmed V and J ends, which lost 6 bases and 5 bases, there was a span of 10 bases. The CDR3, as DNA: TGTGCCAGCAGCCCCCCCTCGGAGACCCAGTACTTC. This translates into CASSPPSETQYF.

This clone has a single count. This chain uses TRBV15 with TRBJ2-5; unclear D gene. The V gene lost 1 base and the J gene lost 4 bases, with 13 bases spanning the gap. Germline assignment: CDR1 LNHNV and CDR2 YYDKDF (reference sequence). The CDR3 is 15 residues long. This CDR3 reads CATSRARTEPETQYF. DNA of the CDR3: TGTGCCACCAGCAGAGCCCGGACCGAACCAGAGACCCAGTACTTC. The full variable domain, its missing parts supplied by reference TRBV15 and TRBJ2-5, is DAMVIQNPRYQVTQFGKPVTLSCSQTLNHNVMYWYQQKSSQAPKLLFHYYDKDFNNEADTPDNFQSRRPNTSFCFLDIRSPGLGDTAMYLCATSRARTEPETQYFGPGTRLLVL.

The J gene is TRBJ2-3, the V gene TRBV27; D is ambiguous. V shed 3 bases and J shed 0 bases, with 10 bases lying between them. Per the germline V gene, CDR1 is MNHEY and CDR2 is SMNVEV (reference sequence). CDR3 size: 15 residues. The CDR3 DNA reads as TGTGCCAGCAGTTTCACGGGCAGCAGCACAGATACGCAGTATTTT. Residues: CASSFTGSSTDTQYF.